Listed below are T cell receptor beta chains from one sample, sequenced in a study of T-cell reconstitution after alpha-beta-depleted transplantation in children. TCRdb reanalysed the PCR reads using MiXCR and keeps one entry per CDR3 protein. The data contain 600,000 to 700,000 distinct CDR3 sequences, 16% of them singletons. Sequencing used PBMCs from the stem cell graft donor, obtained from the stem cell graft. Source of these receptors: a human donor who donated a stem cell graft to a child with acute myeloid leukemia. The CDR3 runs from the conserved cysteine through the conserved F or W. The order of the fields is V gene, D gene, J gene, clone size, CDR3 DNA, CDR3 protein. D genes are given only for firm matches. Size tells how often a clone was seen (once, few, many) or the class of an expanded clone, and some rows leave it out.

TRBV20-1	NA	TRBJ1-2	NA	TGCAGTGCTAGAGGTGCAGGGAGCGAGGCCTACACCTTC	CSARGAGSEAYTF
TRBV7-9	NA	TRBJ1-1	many	TGTGCCAGCAGCTTAGTACAGGGCTCTGAAGCTTTCTTT	CASSLVQGSEAFF
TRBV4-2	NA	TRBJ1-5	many	TGTGCCAGCAGCCAGCCGGACAGAGACAATCAGCCCCAGCATTTT	CASSQPDRDNQPQHF
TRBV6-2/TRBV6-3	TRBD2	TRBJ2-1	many	TGTGCCAGCAGTCCTTACCGGGGGGTCGGTGGTGAGCAGTTCTTC	CASSPYRGVGGEQFF
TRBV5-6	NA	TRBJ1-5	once	TGTGCCAGCAGCGATGGAACAGGGAGCCAGCCCCAGCATTTT	CASSDGTGSQPQHF
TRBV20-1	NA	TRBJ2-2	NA	TGCAGTGCCCCTCGGGCGGCCGGCACCGGGGAGCTGTTTTTT	CSAPRAAGTGELFF
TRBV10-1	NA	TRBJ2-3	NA	TGCGCCAGCAGTCTGGATTCGGCAACAGATACGCAGTATTTT	CASSLDSATDTQYF
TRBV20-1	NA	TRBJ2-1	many	TGCAGTGCTAGGGCCTACAATGAGCAGTTCTTC	CSARAYNEQFF
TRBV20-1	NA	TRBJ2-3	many	TGCAGTACCCCGGGGACAGATACGCAGTATTTT	CSTPGTDTQYF
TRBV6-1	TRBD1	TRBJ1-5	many	TGTGCCAGCAGGACGCTCACAGGGGACCAGCCCCAGCATTTT	CASRTLTGDQPQHF
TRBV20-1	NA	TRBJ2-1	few	TGCAGTGCTAGATGGCAGAGGTACAATGAGCAGTTCTTC	CSARWQRYNEQFF
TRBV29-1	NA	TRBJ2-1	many	TGCAGCGTTGAAGTGGGAGGCAGGGGGTGGAATGAGCAGTTCTTC	CSVEVGGRGWNEQFF
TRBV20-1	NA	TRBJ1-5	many	TGCAGTGCTAGTGGCGGGTTGGGGAAGGCCCAGCATTTT	CSASGGLGKAQHF
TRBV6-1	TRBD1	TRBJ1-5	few	TGTGCCAGCACCCGGGACAGGGGGCGGAATCAGCCCCAGCATTTT	CASTRDRGRNQPQHF
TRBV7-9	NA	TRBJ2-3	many	TGTGCCAGCAGCTTAGCCGCAGATACGCAGTATTTT	CASSLAADTQYF
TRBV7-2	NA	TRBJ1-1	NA	TGTGCCAGCAGCCCTAGCCCAGGAAACACTGAAGCTTTCTTT	CASSPSPGNTEAFF
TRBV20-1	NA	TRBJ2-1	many	TGCAGTGCTAGCCATCTCACAGGGTTTGAGGATGAGCAGTTCTTC	CSASHLTGFEDEQFF
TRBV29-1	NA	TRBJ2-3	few	TGCAGCGTTGAAGATCTGAGGGATACGCAGTATTTT	CSVEDLRDTQYF
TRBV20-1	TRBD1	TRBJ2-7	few	TGCAGTGCGAGACAGGGGTCCCACGAGCAGTACTTC	CSARQGSHEQYF
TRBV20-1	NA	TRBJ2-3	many	TGCAGTGCAAGGGCAGCCCCAGATACGCAGTATTTT	CSARAAPDTQYF
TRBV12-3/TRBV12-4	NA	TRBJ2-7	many	TGTGCCAGCAGTTTAAGGTTGAGCGAGCAGTACTTC	CASSLRLSEQYF
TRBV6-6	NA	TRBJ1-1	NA	TGTGCCAGCAGATTTACGGGTGAGGATGAAGCTTTCTTT	CASRFTGEDEAFF
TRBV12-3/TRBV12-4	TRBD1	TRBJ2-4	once	TGTGCCAGCAGTCCCCGACAGGGTCCAGCCAAAAACATTCAGTACTTC	CASSPRQGPAKNIQYF
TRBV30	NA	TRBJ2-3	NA	TGTGCCTGGGGGGGGACAAGGGAGGCCCCAGATACGCAGTATTTT	CAWGGTREAPDTQYF
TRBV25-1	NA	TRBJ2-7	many	TGTGCCAGCAGTGACATGGAATACGAGCAGTACTTC	CASSDMEYEQYF
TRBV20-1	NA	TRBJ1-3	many	TGCAGTGCTAGCCCGACAGAAGCTGGAAACACCATATATTTT	CSASPTEAGNTIYF
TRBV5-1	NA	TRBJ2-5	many	TGCGCCAGCAGCTTGGCCGGGGGCAGGGATGAGACCCAGTACTTC	CASSLAGGRDETQYF
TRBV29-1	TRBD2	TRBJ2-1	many	TGCAGCGGGGAGGGGCACCCCACCTACAATGAGCAGTTCTTC	CSGEGHPTYNEQFF
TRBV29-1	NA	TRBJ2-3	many	TGCAGCGTCACCGACTCGAATCTGGCAGATACGCAGTATTTT	CSVTDSNLADTQYF
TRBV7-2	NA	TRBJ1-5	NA	TGTGCCAGCACCCTACGGGCGGATGGGTCAGGGGCGCCCCAGCATTTT	CASTLRADGSGAPQHF
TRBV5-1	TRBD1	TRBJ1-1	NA	TGCGCCAGCAGCTTGGGACAGGGGCCTGAGTCTTTCTTT	CASSLGQGPESFF
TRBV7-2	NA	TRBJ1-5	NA	TGTGCCAGCAGCTCCGAGGGACAAAGCAATCAGCCCCAGCATTTT	CASSSEGQSNQPQHF
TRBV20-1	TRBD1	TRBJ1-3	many	TGCAGTGCCGCCCAGGGGGTTGCTGGAAACACCATATATTTT	CSAAQGVAGNTIYF
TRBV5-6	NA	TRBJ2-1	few	TGTGCCAGCAGCCTTCTCCCACAGCGAGCCTACAATGAGCAGTTCTTC	CASSLLPQRAYNEQFF
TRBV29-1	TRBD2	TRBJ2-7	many	TGCAGCGTTGTGGGCCACAGAGCGGGGGTGGACGCCGGTGGGCAGTACTTC	CSVVGHRAGVDAGGQYF
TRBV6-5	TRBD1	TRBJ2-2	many	TGTGCCAGCAGTTACTCCGGGACAGGGGCGGAGGAGCTGTTTTTT	CASSYSGTGAEELFF
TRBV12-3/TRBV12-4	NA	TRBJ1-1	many	TGTGCCAGCACCGTCGGGAACACTGAAGCTTTCTTT	CASTVGNTEAFF
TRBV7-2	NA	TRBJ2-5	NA	TGTGCCAGCAGCTCCCCAGGGAGGAGGGTCCAAGAGACCCAGTACTTC	CASSSPGRRVQETQYF
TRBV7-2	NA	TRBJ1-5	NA	TGTGCCAGCAGCTTAGCGGGCTCACCCCAGCCCCAGCATTTT	CASSLAGSPQPQHF
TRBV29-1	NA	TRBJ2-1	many	TGCAGCGCCTCAGACAGCAATGAGCAGTTCTTC	CSASDSNEQFF
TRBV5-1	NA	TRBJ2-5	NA	TGCGCCAGGAGCTTCAAGGGGTTACAAGAGACCCAGTACTTC	CARSFKGLQETQYF
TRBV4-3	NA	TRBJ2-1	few	TGCGCCAGCAGCCCAGACAGAATTGAGCAGTTCTTC	CASSPDRIEQFF
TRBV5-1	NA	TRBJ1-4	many	TGCGCCAGCAGCTTGGCGACGACAGAAAATCAACTGTTTTTT	CASSLATTENQLFF
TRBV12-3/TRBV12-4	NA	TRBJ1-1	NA	TGTGCCAGCAGTTTTGCGTGGGATGGAGCTTTCTTT	CASSFAWDGAFF
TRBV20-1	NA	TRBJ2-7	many	TGCAGTGCTAGGGGCACACACGAGCAGTACTTC	CSARGTHEQYF
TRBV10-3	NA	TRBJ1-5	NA	TGTGCCATCAGTGCGGGGCAAGCTAATCAGCCCCAGCATTTT	CAISAGQANQPQHF
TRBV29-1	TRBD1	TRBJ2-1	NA	TGCAGCGTTGAGGACAGGGCTGCCTACAATGAGCAGTTCTTC	CSVEDRAAYNEQFF
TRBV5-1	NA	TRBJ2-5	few	TGCGCCAGCAGCTGGAGGGGCCAAGAGACCCAGTACTTC	CASSWRGQETQYF
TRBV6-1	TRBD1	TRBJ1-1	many	TGTGCCAGCAGTGAGGGACAGGGAAGTACTGAAGCTTTCTTT	CASSEGQGSTEAFF
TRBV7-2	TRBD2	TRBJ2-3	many	TGTGCCAGCAGCTTATTAGGAGCGGGGGTCGGCACAGATACGCAGTATTTT	CASSLLGAGVGTDTQYF
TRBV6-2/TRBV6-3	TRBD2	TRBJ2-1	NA	TGTGCCAGCAGGGACCTTAGCGGGGGGGCCTTTGAGCAGTTCTTC	CASRDLSGGAFEQFF
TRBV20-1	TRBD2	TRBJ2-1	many	TGCAGTGCGACAACTAGCGCCGGAGCTGGTGAGCAGTTCTTC	CSATTSAGAGEQFF
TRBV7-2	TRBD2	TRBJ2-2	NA	TGTGCCAGCCTCCCGGCCCCTAGCGGGAACGGGGAGCTGTTTTTT	CASLPAPSGNGELFF
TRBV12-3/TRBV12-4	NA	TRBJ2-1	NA	TGTGCCACCCATGCTGGGGGCTACAATGAGCAGTTCTTC	CATHAGGYNEQFF
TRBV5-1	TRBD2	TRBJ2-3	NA	TGCGCCAGCAGCTCGGGCGGGAGGACAGATACGCAGTATTTT	CASSSGGRTDTQYF